This T cell receptor (beta chain) appears in the sequencing data of a study of blood T cells in healthy people across ages (dated by TCRdb to between 2014 and 2016). With regard to the full study: In model experiments, template switching captured about one uniquely barcoded TCR beta cDNA molecule for every two T cells. Using deep sequencing normalized with unique cDNA molecular identifiers, the study measured how TCR beta repertoire diversity changes with age. The donors were split into four age groups: young (average 16 years), middle-aged (roughly 39), aged (roughly 60) and long-lived (roughly 88). To avoid experimental bias, donors of different ages were spread randomly across the sequencing lanes. The study analyzed two additional independent replicas of 1 million unique cDNA reads from the same blood draw for two donors, one aged 18 to 29 and one aged 80 or older.

Donors were roughly 40 systemically healthy Caucasian individuals from Russia aged roughly 6 to 100 years. Approximately 10 milliliters of peripheral blood were collected from each donor into EDTA-treated Vacutainer tubes. Ficoll-Paque density-gradient centrifugation was used to isolate PBMCs, with at least 6.5 million obtained per sample. Trizol reagent was used to extract total RNA from PBMCs, with at least 5.5 micrograms per sample. For every donor, flow cytometry on a PBMC aliquot measured the percentage of naive CD45RAhigh/CD27high T cells. The germline V gene encodes CDR1 GTSNPN and CDR2 SVGIG (reference sequence). There are 14 amino acids in the CDR3, from cysteine to phenylalanine inclusive. Only the CDR3 portion is preserved as DNA: 42 bases, with reading frame beginning at the first base. Library preparation used 5' RACE. Sequencer: Illumina HiSeq 2500. A second PCR of roughly 6 to 11 cycles was run with a J-beta primer mix and a sample-barcoded 5' primer. Each TCR beta cDNA molecule received a unique molecular identifier from a template-switch 5' adaptor carrying 12 random nucleotides. Each sample yielded at least 2.5 million CDR3-containing paired-end reads. The Mint cDNA synthesis kit, primed by a TRBC-specific oligonucleotide, was used to synthesize first-strand cDNA from all RNA. After uracil-DNA glycosylase treatment, a first 18-cycle PCR used universal primers M1SS and BC2_uni_R on all cDNA. Regarding the original processing steps: Each sample was normalized by randomly selecting 1 million high-quality reads, each carrying a distinct molecular identifier. Reads sharing molecular identifiers were discarded rather than binned into consensus sequences. MiTCR, run with a Q25 quality threshold and the strictest error-elimination algorithm, handled CDR3 identification, clonotype clustering and error correction. A nonparametric unseen species model with Euler transformation was used to estimate a lower bound on total TCR beta diversity. The public reads were quality trimmed at Q25 with fastp and then assembled into clones with MiXCR by TCRdb, keeping productive beta chains. Each record represents a unique CDR3 protein, reported with the most common genes and DNA among its rows. The V and J calls were determined by TCRdb, not by the authors. In this sample the table shows roughly 900,000 distinct CDR3 sequences, about 48% of which occur a single time. Around an eighth of the sample rests with the top ten.

Points on this clonotype: Its specific antigen is unknown. It has no much larger one-base neighbor in the sample; base qualities were not kept.

Study-wide conclusions, independent of this receptor: Total diversity estimates from one million sequenced T cells were considered lower bounds and underestimates. Compared with the aged group, the long-lived group had more naive CD4+ T cells, fewer expanded clones and increased TCR diversity, a pattern suggesting age selection. Since profiling was done on bulk unsorted PBMCs, naive and antigen-experienced compartments could not be conclusively compared. Observed TCR beta diversity correlated strongly with the percentage of naive T cells measured by flow cytometry. Observed TCR beta diversity per million T cells fell roughly linearly with age, and a significant reduction was already apparent by age about 36. The CMV infection status of donors was not known, potentially confounding age-related changes in expanded clonotypes.

Sequencing was performed on blood. The receptor was derived from a man aged 30-40 years in good health. The chain is assembled from TRBV30 and TRBJ2-5, with a tentative D gene TRBD2 over 5 matching bases. The last part of the DNA fits TRBJ2-7 better; the J call may be wrong. The DNA is as follows: TGTGCCTGGAGTGTGGGGATGGGAGTCAACGAGCAGTACTTC. Its product reads: CAWSVGMGVNEQYF.